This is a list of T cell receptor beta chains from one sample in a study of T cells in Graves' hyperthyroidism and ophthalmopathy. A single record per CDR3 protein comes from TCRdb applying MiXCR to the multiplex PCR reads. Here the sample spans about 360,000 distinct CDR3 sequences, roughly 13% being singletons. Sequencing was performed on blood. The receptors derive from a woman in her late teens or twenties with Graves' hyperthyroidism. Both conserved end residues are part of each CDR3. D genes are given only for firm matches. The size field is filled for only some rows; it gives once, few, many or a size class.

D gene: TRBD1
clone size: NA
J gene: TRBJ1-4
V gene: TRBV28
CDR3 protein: CASSFPGQGDDTTNEKLFF
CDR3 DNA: TGTGCCAGCAGTTTCCCGGGACAGGGCGACGACACAACTAATGAAAAACTGTTTTTT

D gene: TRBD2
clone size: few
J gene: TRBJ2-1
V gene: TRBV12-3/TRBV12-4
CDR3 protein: CASSLGGSYNEQLF
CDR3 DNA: TGTGCCAGCTCTCTCGGGGGGTCCTACAATGAGCAGCTCTTC

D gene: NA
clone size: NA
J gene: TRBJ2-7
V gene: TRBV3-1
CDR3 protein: CASSQGLGLSYEQYF
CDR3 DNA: TGTGCCAGCAGCCAAGGGTTGGGACTTTCCTACGAGCAGTACTTC

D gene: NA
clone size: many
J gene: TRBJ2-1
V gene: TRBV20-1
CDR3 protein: CSARVNRGSYNEQFF
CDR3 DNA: TGCAGTGCTAGAGTTAACCGCGGTTCCTACAATGAGCAGTTCTTC

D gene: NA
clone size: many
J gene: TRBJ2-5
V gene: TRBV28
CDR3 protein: CASSFPDRNQETQYF
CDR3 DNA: TGTGCCAGCAGTTTCCCGGACAGAAATCAAGAGACCCAGTACTTC

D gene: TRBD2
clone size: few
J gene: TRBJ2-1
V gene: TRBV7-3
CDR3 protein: CASSQSTRLAGHNEQFF
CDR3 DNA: TGTGCCAGCAGTCAATCGACGAGACTAGCGGGGCACAATGAGCAGTTCTTC

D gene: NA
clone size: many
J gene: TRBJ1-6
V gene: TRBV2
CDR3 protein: CASLRGSPLHF
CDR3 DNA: TGTGCCAGCCTCAGGGGTTCACCCCTCCACTTT

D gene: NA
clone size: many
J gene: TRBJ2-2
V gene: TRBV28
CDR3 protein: CASSPTYMDSPNTGELFF
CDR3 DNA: TGTGCCAGCAGTCCTACTTACATGGACAGCCCGAACACCGGGGAGCTGTTTTTT

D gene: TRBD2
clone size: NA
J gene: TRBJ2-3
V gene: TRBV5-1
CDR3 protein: CASSLGLAGGATDTQYF
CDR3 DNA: TGCGCCAGCAGCTTGGGACTAGCGGGGGGCGCCACAGATACGCAGTATTTT

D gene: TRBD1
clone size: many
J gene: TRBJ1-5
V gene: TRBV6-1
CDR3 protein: CASSYRGIGNQPQHF
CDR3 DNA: TGTGCCAGCAGTTACAGGGGAATAGGCAATCAGCCCCAGCATTTT

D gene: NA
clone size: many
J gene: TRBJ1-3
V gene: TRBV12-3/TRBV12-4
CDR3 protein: CASSLLGNTIYF
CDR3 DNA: TGTGCCAGCAGCCTACTGGGAAACACCATATATTTT

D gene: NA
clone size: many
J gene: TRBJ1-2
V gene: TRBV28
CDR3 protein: CASSSQTARNTF
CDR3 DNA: TGTGCCAGCAGTTCACAGACAGCCAGGAACACCTTC

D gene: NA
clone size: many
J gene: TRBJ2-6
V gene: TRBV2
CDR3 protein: CASIQDSGANVLTF
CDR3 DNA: TGTGCCAGCATTCAGGACTCTGGGGCCAACGTCCTGACTTTC

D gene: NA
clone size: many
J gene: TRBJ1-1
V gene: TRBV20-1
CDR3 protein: CSAPPQGKNTEAFF
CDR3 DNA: TGCAGTGCTCCTCCTCAGGGGAAGAACACTGAAGCTTTCTTT

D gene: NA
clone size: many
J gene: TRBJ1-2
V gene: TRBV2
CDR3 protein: CASSEGIPNYGYTF
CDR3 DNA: TGTGCCAGCAGTGAAGGCATTCCCAACTATGGCTACACCTTC

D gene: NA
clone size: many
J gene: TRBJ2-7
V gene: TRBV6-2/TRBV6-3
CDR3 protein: CASSYSNGAYEQYF
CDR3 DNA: TGTGCCAGCAGTTACTCGAACGGGGCCTACGAGCAGTACTTC

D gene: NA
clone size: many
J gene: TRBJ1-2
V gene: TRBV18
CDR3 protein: CASSPGRINYGYTF
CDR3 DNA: TGTGCCAGCTCACCCGGGCGTATAAACTATGGCTACACCTTC

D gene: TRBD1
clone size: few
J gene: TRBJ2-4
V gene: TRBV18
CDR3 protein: CASSPNRGVGNIQYF
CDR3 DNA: TGTGCCAGCTCACCAAACAGGGGTGTCGGAAACATTCAGTACTTC

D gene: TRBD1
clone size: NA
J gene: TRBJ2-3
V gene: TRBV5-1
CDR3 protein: CASSLGDRTDTQYF
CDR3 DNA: TGCGCCAGCAGCTTGGGGGACAGGACAGATACGCAGTATTTT

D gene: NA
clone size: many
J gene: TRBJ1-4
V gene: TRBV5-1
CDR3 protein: CASSLGTPDGEKLFF
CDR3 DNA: TGCGCCAGCAGCTTGGGCACCCCCGACGGTGAAAAACTGTTTTTT

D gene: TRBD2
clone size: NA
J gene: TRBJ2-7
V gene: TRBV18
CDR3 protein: CASSPPASGGRRTYEQYF
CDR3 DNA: TGTGCCAGCTCACCACCGGCTAGCGGGGGGCGCCGAACCTACGAGCAGTACTTC

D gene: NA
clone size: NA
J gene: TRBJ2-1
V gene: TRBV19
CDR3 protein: CASSLRQNYNEQFF
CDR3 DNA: TGTGCCAGTAGTCTAAGACAGAACTACAATGAGCAGTTCTTC

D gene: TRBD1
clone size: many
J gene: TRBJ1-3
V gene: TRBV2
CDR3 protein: CASGYRGSGNTIYF
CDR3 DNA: TGTGCCAGCGGTTACAGGGGGTCTGGAAACACCATATATTTT

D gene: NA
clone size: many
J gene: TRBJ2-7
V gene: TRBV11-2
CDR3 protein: CASSLYPGTTYEQYF
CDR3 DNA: TGTGCCAGCAGCTTATATCCGGGAACTACCTACGAGCAGTACTTC

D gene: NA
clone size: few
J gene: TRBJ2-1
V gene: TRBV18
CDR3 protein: CASSHPGPTYNEQFF
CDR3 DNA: TGTGCCAGCTCACATCCGGGACCCACCTACAATGAGCAGTTCTTC

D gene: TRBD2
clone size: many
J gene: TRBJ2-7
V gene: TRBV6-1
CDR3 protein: CASSDPGLAATYEQYF
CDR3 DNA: TGTGCCAGCAGTGACCCGGGACTAGCGGCAACCTACGAGCAGTACTTC

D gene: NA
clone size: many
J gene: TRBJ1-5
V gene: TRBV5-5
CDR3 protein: CASGAMADSNQPQHF
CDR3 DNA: TGTGCCAGCGGAGCGATGGCAGATAGCAATCAGCCCCAGCATTTT

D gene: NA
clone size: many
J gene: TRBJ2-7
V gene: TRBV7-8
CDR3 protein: CASRASRAYEQYF
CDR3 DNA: TGTGCCAGCAGGGCGTCCAGGGCCTACGAGCAGTACTTC

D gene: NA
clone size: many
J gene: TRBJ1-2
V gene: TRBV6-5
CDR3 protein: CASSYSTSEGYGYTF
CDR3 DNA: TGTGCCAGCAGTTACTCCACTAGTGAAGGCTATGGCTACACCTTC

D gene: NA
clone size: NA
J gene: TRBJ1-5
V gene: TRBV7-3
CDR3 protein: CASSLGGTSTDTQHF
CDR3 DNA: TGTGCCAGCAGCTTAGGTGGCACGAGCACAGATACGCAGCATTTT

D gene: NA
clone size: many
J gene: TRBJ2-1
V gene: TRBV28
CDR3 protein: CASSPQGIRSNEQFF
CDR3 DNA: TGTGCCAGCAGTCCACAGGGTATTCGGAGCAATGAGCAGTTCTTC

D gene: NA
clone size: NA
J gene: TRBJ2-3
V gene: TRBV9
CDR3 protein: CASSQSGGRGSDTQYF
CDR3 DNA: TGTGCCAGCAGCCAATCGGGGGGCCGTGGGTCAGATACGCAGTATTTT

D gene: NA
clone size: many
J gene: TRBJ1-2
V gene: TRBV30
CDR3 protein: CAWSVDEGYTF
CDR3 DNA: TGTGCCTGGAGTGTGGACGAAGGCTACACCTTC

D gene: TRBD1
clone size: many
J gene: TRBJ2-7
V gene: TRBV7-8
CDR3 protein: CASSRGGTGDPYEQYF
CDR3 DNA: TGTGCCAGCAGCCGCGGCGGGACAGGGGATCCCTACGAGCAGTACTTC

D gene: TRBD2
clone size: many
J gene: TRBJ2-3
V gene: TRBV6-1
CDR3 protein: CASSLLAGKSTDTQYF
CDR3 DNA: TGTGCCAGCAGTCTTCTAGCGGGGAAAAGCACAGATACGCAGTATTTT

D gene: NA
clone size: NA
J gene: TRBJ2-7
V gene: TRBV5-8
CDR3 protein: CASSFGSATYEQYF
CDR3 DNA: TGTGCCAGCAGCTTCGGTAGCGCCACCTACGAGCAGTACTTC

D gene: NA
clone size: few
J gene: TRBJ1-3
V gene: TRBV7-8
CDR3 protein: CASAAPSGNTIYF
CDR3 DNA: TGTGCCAGTGCGGCGCCGTCTGGAAACACCATATATTTT

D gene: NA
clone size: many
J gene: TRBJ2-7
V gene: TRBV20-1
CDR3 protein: CSAWGRAYEQYF
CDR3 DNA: TGCAGTGCTTGGGGGCGAGCCTACGAGCAGTACTTC

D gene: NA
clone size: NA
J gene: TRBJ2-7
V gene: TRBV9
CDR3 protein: CASSAAPDSNHEQYF
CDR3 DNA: TGTGCCAGCAGCGCCGCCCCCGACAGTAACCACGAGCAGTACTTC

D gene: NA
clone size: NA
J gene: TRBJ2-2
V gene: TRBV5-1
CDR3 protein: CASSLVGGPGELFF
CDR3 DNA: TGCGCCAGCAGCTTGGTTGGGGGCCCCGGGGAGCTGTTTTTT

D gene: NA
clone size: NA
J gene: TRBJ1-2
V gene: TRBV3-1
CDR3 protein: CASSQDLVGFGYTF
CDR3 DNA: TGTGCCAGCAGCCAAGATCTTGTAGGGTTTGGCTACACCTTC

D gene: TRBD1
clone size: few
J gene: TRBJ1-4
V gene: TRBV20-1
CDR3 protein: CSARGPTGEIEKLFF
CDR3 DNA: TGCAGTGCTAGAGGCCCGACAGGGGAAATTGAAAAACTGTTTTTT

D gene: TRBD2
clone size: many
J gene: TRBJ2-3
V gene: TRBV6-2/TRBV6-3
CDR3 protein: CASRKYALGDGRGADTQYF
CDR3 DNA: TGTGCCAGCAGAAAATACGCGTTGGGCGATGGGAGGGGTGCAGATACGCAGTATTTT

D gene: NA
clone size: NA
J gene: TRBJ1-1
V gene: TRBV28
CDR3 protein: CASSLDLSSGPWRWTEAFF
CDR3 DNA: TGTGCCAGCAGTTTGGACCTAAGCAGTGGCCCGTGGAGGTGGACTGAAGCTTTCTTT

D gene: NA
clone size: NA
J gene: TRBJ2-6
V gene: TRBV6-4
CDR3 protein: CASSPPTSTGANVLTF
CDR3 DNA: TGTGCCAGCAGTCCCCCGACAAGCACTGGGGCCAACGTCCTGACTTTC

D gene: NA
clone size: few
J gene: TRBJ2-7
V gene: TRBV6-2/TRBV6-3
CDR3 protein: CASSSPRSLYEQYF
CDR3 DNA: TGTGCCAGCAGTTCCCCCCGGTCCCTCTACGAGCAGTACTTC

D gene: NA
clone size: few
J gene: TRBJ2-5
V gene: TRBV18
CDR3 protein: CASSRDTTSSQYF
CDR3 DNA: TGTGCCAGCTCCCGGGACACCACGTCGTCCCAGTACTTC

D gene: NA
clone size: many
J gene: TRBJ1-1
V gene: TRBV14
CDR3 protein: CASSHPPKGEAFF
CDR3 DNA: TGTGCCAGCAGCCACCCCCCTAAAGGTGAAGCTTTCTTT

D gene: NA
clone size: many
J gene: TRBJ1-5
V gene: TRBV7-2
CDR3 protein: CASSLDTGTSRPQHF
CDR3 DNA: TGTGCCAGCAGCTTAGACACAGGAACTTCTCGGCCCCAGCATTTT

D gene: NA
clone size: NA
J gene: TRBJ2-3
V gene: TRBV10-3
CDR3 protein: CAIGRGSTDTQYF
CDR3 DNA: TGTGCCATCGGGCGGGGAAGCACAGATACGCAGTATTTT

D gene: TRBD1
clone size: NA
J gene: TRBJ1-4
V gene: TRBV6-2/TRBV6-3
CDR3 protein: CASSLGQGAYQELFF
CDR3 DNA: TGTGCCAGCAGTCTGGGACAGGGGGCTTATCAAGAACTGTTTTTT

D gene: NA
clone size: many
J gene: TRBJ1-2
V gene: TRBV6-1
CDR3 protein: CASTQWQTNGYTF
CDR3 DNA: TGTGCCAGCACCCAGTGGCAGACAAATGGCTACACCTTC

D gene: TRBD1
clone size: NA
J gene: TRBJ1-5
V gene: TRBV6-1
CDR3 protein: CASSPDRGRLSQPQHF
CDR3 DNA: TGTGCCAGCAGTCCTGACAGGGGGCGCTTAAGTCAGCCCCAGCATTTT